This note documents a single TCR beta chain sequence. What this receptor recognizes is not known. Per-base qualities were not stored, and no clone one base away is much larger. This specimen comes from a study of a mutant IDH1 vaccine in newly diagnosed glioma (dated by TCRdb to the early 2020s). Looking at the study overall: In the chemotherapy-containing groups, vaccination started alongside temozolomide cycles, whereas in patients who had radiotherapy alone it started 4-6 weeks after radiotherapy. The 30 to 40 treated patients were roughly 60% male and around 40% female, with a mean age of around 40 years. Prior to enrollment, patients had been given standard therapy consisting of radiotherapy alone, temozolomide alone, or radiochemotherapy with temozolomide, with the combination given to most patients. The week-35 safety follow-up took place at visit V12, and the week-47 end of study took place at visit V13. Peripheral blood was drawn at six visits: V03 (baseline), V05, V07, V10, V12 and V13. For exploratory analyses, 25 treated patients had longitudinal TCRB deep sequencing done wherever samples were available.

Library preparation was by the immunoSEQ multiplex PCR assay. Rearranged TCR beta chain sequences were amplified with the hsTCRB Kit following the manufacturer's protocol. Sequencing of TCRB libraries was carried out on an Illumina MiSeq. In the original analysis: The kit vendor's proprietary platform handled demultiplexing, trimming and gene mapping. Not all clones reach the TCRdb copy of this immuneACCESS table, which keeps in-frame sequences only. Checked studies attribute under half of the gap to unresolved V genes and leave the rest unexplained. D and trimming come from the DNA, and the V and J calls and clone size come from that table. This sample has around 61,000 clones in its table, and about 80% of those were observed once. The ten largest make up 5.3% of the sample. Per the publication, the time point label means: week 47, end of study. A 20-mer mutant IDH1 peptide at 300 micrograms in Montanide made up each vaccine dose, which was injected subcutaneously together with topical imiquimod. Eight vaccinations were administered to patients in weeks 1, 3, 5, 7, 11, 15, 19 and 23, corresponding to visits V03 through V10. Donors had newly diagnosed WHO grade 3 or 4 IDH1-mutant astrocytomas with loss of nuclear ATRX. The samples were drawn from NOA16, a multicentre, single-arm, open-label phase I trial in Germany that tested a mutant IDH1 peptide vaccine in humans for the first time. Genomic DNA for TCRB sequencing was extracted from EDTA blood using the DNeasy Blood and Tissue Kit.

The CDR3 holds 15 amino acids from the cysteine to the phenylalanine. Just CDR3 DNA is preserved here, 45 bases in frame from base 1. V drops 1 base and J drops 4 bases, leaving 13 bases in between. CDR1 and CDR2 were assigned from the germline V gene (reference sequence) as SEHNR and FQNEAQ. Points the paper makes about the study in general: Across multiple MHC alleles, vaccine-induced immune responses were seen in around 93% of patients. The authors stated that sample limitations prevented analyses of patient blood samples from being reproduced. Pseudoprogression seemed to be unrelated to changes in the top peripheral T cell clonotypes found by TCRB sequencing. Selection of PBMC samples for TCRB deep sequencing was based on availability.

The sample consisted of PBMCs, taken from a glioma patient whose treatment included an IDH1 peptide vaccine. The clonotype comes from a man in his fifties or sixties with glioma. The chain employs TRBV7-9 and TRBJ1-2, with a weak D call of TRBD1 (6 bases match). The sequenced DNA is TGTGCCAGCAGCTTAGGGGAGACAGGCTTCTATGGCTACACCTTC. Its protein reads: CASSLGETGFYGYTF. Extended through the reference TRBV7-9 and TRBJ1-2 proteins, this CDR3 yields the full variable domain: DTGVSQNPRHKITKRGQNVTFRCDPISEHNRLYWYRQTLGQGPEFLTYFQNEAQLEKSRLLSDRFSAERPKGSFSTLEIQRTEQGDSAMYLCASSLGETGFYGYTFGSGTRLTVV.